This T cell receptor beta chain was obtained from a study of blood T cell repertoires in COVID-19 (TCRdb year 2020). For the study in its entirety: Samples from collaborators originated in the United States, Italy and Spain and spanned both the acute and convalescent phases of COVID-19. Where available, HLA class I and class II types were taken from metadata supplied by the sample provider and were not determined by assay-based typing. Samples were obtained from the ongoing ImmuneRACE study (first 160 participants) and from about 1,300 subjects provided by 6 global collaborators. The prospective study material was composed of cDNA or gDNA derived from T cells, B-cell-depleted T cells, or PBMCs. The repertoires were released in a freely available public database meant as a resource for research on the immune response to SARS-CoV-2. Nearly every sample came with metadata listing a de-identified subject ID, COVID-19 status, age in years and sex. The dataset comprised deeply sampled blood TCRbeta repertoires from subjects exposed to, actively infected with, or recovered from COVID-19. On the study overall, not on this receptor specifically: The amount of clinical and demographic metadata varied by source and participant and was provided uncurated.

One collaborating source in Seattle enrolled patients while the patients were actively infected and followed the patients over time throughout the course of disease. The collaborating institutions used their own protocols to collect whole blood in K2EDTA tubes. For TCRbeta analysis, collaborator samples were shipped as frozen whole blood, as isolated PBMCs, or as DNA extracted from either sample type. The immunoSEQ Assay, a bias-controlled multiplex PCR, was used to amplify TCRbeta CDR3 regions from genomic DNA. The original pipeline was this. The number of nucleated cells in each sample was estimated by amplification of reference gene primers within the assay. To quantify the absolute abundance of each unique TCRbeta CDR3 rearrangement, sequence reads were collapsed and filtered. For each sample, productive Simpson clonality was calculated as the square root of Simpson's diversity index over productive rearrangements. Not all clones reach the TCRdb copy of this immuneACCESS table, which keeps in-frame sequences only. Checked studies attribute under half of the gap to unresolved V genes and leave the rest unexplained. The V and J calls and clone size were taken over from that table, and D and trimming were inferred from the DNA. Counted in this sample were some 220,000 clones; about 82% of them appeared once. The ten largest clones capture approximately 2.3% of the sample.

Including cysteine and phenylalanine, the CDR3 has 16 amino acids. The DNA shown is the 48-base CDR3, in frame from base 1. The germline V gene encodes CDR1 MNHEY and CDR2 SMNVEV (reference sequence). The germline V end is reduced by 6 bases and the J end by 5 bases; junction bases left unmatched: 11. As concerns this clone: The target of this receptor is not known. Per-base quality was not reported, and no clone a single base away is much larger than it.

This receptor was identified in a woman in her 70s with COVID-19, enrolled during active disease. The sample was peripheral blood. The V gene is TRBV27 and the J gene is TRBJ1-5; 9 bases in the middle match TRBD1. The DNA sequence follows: TGTGCCAGCAGCTCGGGACCTGGGACAGGGTATCAGCCCCAGCATTTT. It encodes CASSSGPGTGYQPQHF.